This T cell receptor beta chain was retrieved from a study of cytomegalovirus exposure and HLA in healthy donors. Of note for this clone: Its antigen remains unidentified.

Overall study findings and caveats: Later analysis demonstrated an association between a missense DCLRE1C variant and TCR beta V- and J-gene trimming. Equally common other TCR beta chains were less clonally expanded than HLA-associated ones, a later analysis found. Testing in vitro showed a few CMV-associated chains specific for CMV antigens. Cytomegalovirus association was assigned to under 200 TCR beta chains.

PCR used 60 Vbeta primers and 13 Jbeta primers. Here immunoSEQ multiplex PCR was the method, and the copy in TCRdb shows in-frame clones only, minus some. The data contain 150,000 or so clones, approximately 82% of them singletons. V gave up 2 bases and J gave up 4 bases; unmatched junction bases: 3. The CDR3 has 15 amino acids. The germline CDR1 and CDR2 sequences are SGHDT and YYEEEE. Sequencing used PBMCs. This sequence originates from a male donor in good health and CMV-seropositive. The rearrangement joins TRBV5-6 to TRBJ1-5; 10 bases match TRBD1. The CDR3 nucleotides are TGTGCCAGCAGCTTCTTGGACAGGGGGAATCAGCCCCAGCATTTT. It encodes CASSFLDRGNQPQHF. The full variable domain, completed using reference TRBV5-6 and TRBJ1-5, is DAGVTQSPTHLIKTRGQQVTLRCSPKSGHDTVSWYQQALGQGPQFIFQYYEEEERQRGNFPDRFSGHQFPNYSSELNVNALLLGDSALYLCASSFLDRGNQPQHFGDGTRLSIL.